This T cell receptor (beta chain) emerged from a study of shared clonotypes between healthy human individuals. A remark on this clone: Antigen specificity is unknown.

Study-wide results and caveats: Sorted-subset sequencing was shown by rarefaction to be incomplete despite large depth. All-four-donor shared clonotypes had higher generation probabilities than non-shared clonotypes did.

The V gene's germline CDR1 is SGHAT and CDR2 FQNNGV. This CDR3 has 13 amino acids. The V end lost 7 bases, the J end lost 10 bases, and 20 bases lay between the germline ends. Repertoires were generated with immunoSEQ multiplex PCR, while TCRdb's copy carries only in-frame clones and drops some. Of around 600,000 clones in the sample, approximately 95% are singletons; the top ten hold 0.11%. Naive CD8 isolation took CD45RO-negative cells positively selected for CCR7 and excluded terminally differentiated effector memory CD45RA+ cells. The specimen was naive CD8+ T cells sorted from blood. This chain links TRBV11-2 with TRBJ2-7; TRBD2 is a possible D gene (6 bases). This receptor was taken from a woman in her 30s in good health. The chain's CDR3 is CASTTGGYPLQYF. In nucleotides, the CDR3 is TGTGCCAGCACCACCGGAGGGTACCCCCTTCAGTACTTC.